This TCR beta chain emerged from a study of blood T cell repertoires in COVID-19 (dated by TCRdb to 2020 to 2022). At the level of the whole study: The collaborator samples originated in the United States, Italy and Spain and spanned the acute and convalescent phases of COVID-19. Subjects who had been exposed to COVID-19, were actively infected with it, or had recovered from it provided the deeply sampled blood TCRbeta repertoires that made up the dataset. A freely available public database, intended as a resource for researchers studying the immune response to SARS-CoV-2, is where the repertoires were released. The material from the prospective study consisted of cDNA or gDNA derived from T cells, B-cell-depleted T cells, or PBMCs. The samples were drawn from two sources: the first 160 participants of the ongoing ImmuneRACE study, and 1,000 to 1,500 subjects contributed by 6 global collaborators. Where available, HLA class I and class II types were taken from metadata supplied by the sample provider and were not determined by assay-based typing. The sample metadata nearly always contained a de-identified subject ID, COVID-19 status, age in years and sex.

On the study overall, not on this receptor specifically: The quantity of clinical and demographic metadata differed by source and by participant and was supplied without curation.

TCRbeta CDR3 regions were amplified from genomic DNA by means of the immunoSEQ Assay, a bias-controlled multiplex PCR. As for the authors' bioinformatics: The number of nucleated cells in each sample was estimated from the amplification of reference gene primers within the assay. To quantify the absolute abundance of each unique TCRbeta CDR3 rearrangement, sequence reads were collapsed and filtered. For each sample, productive Simpson clonality was calculated as the square root of Simpson's diversity index across productive rearrangements. The table comes from immuneACCESS by way of TCRdb, which keeps in-frame sequences with V and J called. Part of the clones is missing from these tables; in studies checked, under half for an unresolved V gene and the rest for unknown reasons. V and J calls plus clone size are reproduced from that table; the DNA served to infer D and trimming. The sample table records 60,000 to 70,000 clones; 88% of these occur just once. Jointly, the top ten make up approximately 40% of the sample.

The CDR3 spans 13 residues, from the cysteine through the phenylalanine. Of all the DNA, just the CDR3 is kept, 39 bases in frame from base 1. As encoded in the germline V gene, CDR1 is KGHDR while CDR2 is SFDVKD. V loses 6 bases at its end and J loses 4 bases; junction bases beyond the gene matches: 3. In Seattle, one collaborating source enrolled patients while the infection was active and tracked those patients longitudinally over the course of disease. The collaborating institutions used their own protocols to collect whole blood in K2EDTA tubes. For TCRbeta analysis, collaborators shipped samples in one of three forms: frozen whole blood, isolated PBMCs, or DNA extracted from either of those sample types. Points on this clone: The antigen it recognizes is unknown. Base qualities are not at hand, and no much larger clone is one base apart.

The rearranged chain carries TRBV24-1 and TRBJ1-2; TRBD1 agrees with 8 junctional bases. Material for sequencing was peripheral blood. The clonotype originates from a woman in her fifties or sixties with COVID-19, enrolled during active disease. The CDR3 sequence is CATSSTGGYGYTF. The DNA sequence is TGTGCCACCAGTAGTACAGGGGGCTATGGCTACACCTTC.